This entry lists 23 T cell receptor beta chains sequenced from one sample in a study of blood T cell repertoires in COVID-19. TCRdb's copy holds only in-frame clones and misses some; the assay was immunoSEQ multiplex PCR. The sample lists 300,000 to 350,000 clones, approximately 92% occurring once. The sequenced sample was peripheral blood. Every receptor here comes from a woman in her 30s with COVID-19, enrolled during active disease.

V usage is TRBV28 and J usage is TRBJ1-2; TRBD1 aligns across 7 bases. The trim removed 7 bases at V and 4 bases at J, leaving 12 bases unmatched. The CDR3 has 15 residues. CDR1 is MDHEN, CDR2 SYDVKM, per germline. The CDR3 protein is CASTANGRTGYGYTF. CDR3 DNA: TGTGCCAGCACCGCGAATGGGAGGACAGGCTATGGCTACACCTTC.

This clone came up a few times. V usage is TRBV7-2 and J usage is TRBJ2-7, with a possible D match to TRBD2 (6 bases). The CDR3 runs to 12 residues. Looked up from germline, CDR1 is SGHTA and CDR2 is FQGNSA. V gave up 5 bases and J gave up 9 bases, with 14 bases separating them. The chain's CDR3 is CASSPEEGAQYF. For the CDR3, the DNA is TGTGCCAGCAGCCCAGAGGAGGGAGCGCAGTACTTC. Using reference TRBV7-2 and TRBJ2-7 for the parts outside the CDR3, the full variable domain is GAGVSQSPSNKVTEKGKDVELRCDPISGHTALYWYRQSLGQGLEFLIYFQGNSAPDKSGLPSDRFSAERTGGSVSTLTIQRTQQEDSAVYLCASSPEEGAQYFGPGTRLTVT.

This chain links TRBV5-4 with TRBJ1-3, with a possible D match to TRBD1 (6 bases). Germline CDR1 and CDR2: SGHNT and YYREEE (reference sequence). The CDR3 is 14 amino acids. Trimming took off 1 base at V and 2 bases at J, with 7 bases between the two ends. The CDR3 DNA reads as TGTGCCAGCAGCTTGAACAGGGCTGGAAACACCATATATTTT. This gives the protein CASSLNRAGNTIYF.

This chain uses TRBV29-1 with TRBJ2-3; 7 nucleotides line up with TRBD2. Germline V gene data show CDR1 as SQVTM and CDR2 as ANQGSEA. The V segment lost 5 bases and the J segment 0 bases; nucleotides outside the gene matches: 8. There are 15 residues in the CDR3. The CDR3 spells CSVLGRGPSTDTQYF. DNA for the CDR3: TGCAGCGTTCTAGGGAGGGGTCCTAGCACAGATACGCAGTATTTT.

This clone was observed once. This chain uses TRBV5-1 with TRBJ2-7; 10 bases fit TRBD2. The CDR3 has 15 amino acids. Germline V gene data show CDR1 as SGHRS and CDR2 as YFSETQ. J gave up 3 bases and V 4 bases, and 7 bases lay outside the gene matches. The CDR3 spells CASSPPASGGYEQYF. Here the CDR3 DNA reads TGCGCCAGCAGCCCCCCGGCTAGCGGGGGCTACGAGCAGTACTTC. Full variable domain (missing parts from reference TRBV5-1 and TRBJ2-7): KAGVTQTPRYLIKTRGQQVTLSCSPISGHRSVSWYQQTPGQGLQFLFEYFSETQRNKGNFPGRFSGRQFSNSRSEMNVSTLELGDSALYLCASSPPASGGYEQYFGPGTRLTVT.

The V gene is TRBV27, the J gene TRBJ1-5, with a tentative D call TRBD1 (5 bases). The CDR3 length is 14 residues. Germline CDR1 reads MNHEY; CDR2 reads SMNVEV (reference sequence). V lost 3 bases to trimming and J lost 5 bases, with 11 bases between them. In DNA, the CDR3 is TGTGCCAGCAGTTTCAGAGGGGAGGATCAGCCCCAGCATTTT. Its translation is CASSFRGEDQPQHF.

The V call is TRBV13, the J call TRBJ2-1, with D maybe TRBD1 (5 bases). Trimming removed 5 bases from V and 4 bases from J, with 9 bases in between. The CDR3 covers 13 residues. The germline CDR1 and CDR2 sequences are PRHDT and FYEKMQ (reference sequence). The CDR3 reads CASSVTAYNEQFF. For the CDR3, the DNA is TGTGCCAGCAGCGTGACAGCTTACAATGAGCAGTTCTTC.

Worth noting for this clone: One end of the junction is discordant with germline, which a read error may explain. This chain joins TRBV6-5 and TRBJ1-1; D remains ambiguous. The CDR3 totals 13 residues. Germline V gene lookup returns CDR1 MNHEY and CDR2 SVGAGI. CDR3 loop: CASSYSQESEAFF. In nucleotides, the CDR3 is TGTGCCAGCAGTTACTCGCAGGAATCTGAGGCTTTCTTT.

CDR3 bases: TGCAGCGTTGAAGATAAATACTACGAGCAGTACTTC. Residues: CSVEDKYYEQYF. The rearrangement joins TRBV29-1 to TRBJ2-7; D not resolved. This CDR3 contains 12 residues. Trimming took 0 bases from V and 3 from J, leaving 6 bases between them. CDR1 and CDR2 from the germline V gene are SQVTM and ANQGSEA.

The chain uses TRBV18 and TRBJ2-7; no firm D call. Deletions cut 6 bases from V and 2 bases from J, with 11 bases between. The germline V gene encodes CDR1 KGHSH and CDR2 LQKENI. This CDR3 is 13 amino acids long. CDR3: CASSSGFPYEQYF. Written as DNA, the CDR3 is TGTGCCAGCTCCTCCGGGTTCCCCTACGAGCAGTACTTC.

V usage is TRBV19 and J usage is TRBJ2-1, with TRBD2 matching 13 bases. Per germline, CDR1 LNHDA and CDR2 SQIVND (reference sequence). The CDR3 runs to 17 residues. Trimming cost V 2 bases and J 8 bases; bases outside gene matches: 9. DNA of the CDR3: TGTGCCAGTAGTATACGGGGACTAGCGGGAAGGTTCGATGAGCAGTTCTTC. Protein sequence: CASSIRGLAGRFDEQFF.

The chain employs TRBV18 and TRBJ1-1; 8 bases line up with TRBD1. Trimming took 6 bases from V and 2 from J; bases not matched to a gene: 8. Germline CDR1 reads KGHSH; CDR2 reads LQKENI. The CDR3 runs 15 residues. The CDR3 loop is CASSSEAGGNTEAFF. The DNA for the CDR3 is TGTGCCAGCTCTTCAGAGGCAGGGGGCAACACTGAAGCTTTCTTT.

This clone is a singleton in its sample. This sequence joins TRBV6-6 and TRBJ2-7; 7 bases match TRBD2. CDR3 size: 14 residues. The junction had 2 bases not matched to a gene; V was cut back by 2 bases and J by 1 base. Per germline, CDR1 MNHNY and CDR2 SVGAGI (reference sequence). The chain's CDR3 is CASSYSGASYEQYF. The DNA for the CDR3 is TGTGCCAGCAGTTACAGCGGGGCATCCTACGAGCAGTACTTC.

The V and J genes are TRBV10-3 and TRBJ1-4, with 9 bases matching TRBD1. Germline CDR1 ENHRY, CDR2 SYGVKD. The CDR3 length is 14 residues. V lost 8 bases, J lost 8 bases, and 9 bases stayed unmatched. The CDR3 bases are TGTGCCATCGCGGAGGACAGGGGAGGGGAAAAACTGTTTTTT. The encoded protein is CAIAEDRGGEKLFF.

V usage is TRBV4-1 and J usage is TRBJ2-5, with a tentative D call TRBD1 (6 bases). The CDR3 extends over 14 amino acids. Looked up from germline, CDR1 is MGHRA and CDR2 is YSYEKL. The V end was cut by 4 bases, the J end by 4 bases, with 13 bases between. In DNA form, the CDR3 reads TGCGCCAGCAGCCCCCAGGGGTGGGGAGAGACCCAGTACTTC. Translation: CASSPQGWGETQYF.

The chain combines TRBV7-2 with TRBJ2-1, with D possibly TRBD2 on 6 matching bases. The V end lost 1 base, the J end lost 0 bases, and 16 bases lay between the germline ends. Per the germline V gene, CDR1 is SGHTA and CDR2 is FQGNSA. The CDR3 contains 18 residues. The CDR3 loop reads CASSLGPPGLGSYNEQFF. In nucleotides, the CDR3 is TGTGCCAGCAGCTTAGGCCCTCCGGGACTGGGCTCCTACAATGAGCAGTTCTTC.

The V call is TRBV5-4, the J call TRBJ2-7; 8 bases agree with TRBD1. Trimming took 4 bases from V and 4 from J; bases not matched to a gene: 7. The germline V gene has CDR1 SGHNT and CDR2 YYREEE (reference sequence). The CDR3 sequence is 14 residues long. Here the CDR3 reads CASSVDRGQYEQYF. DNA for the CDR3: TGTGCCAGCAGCGTAGACAGGGGACAATACGAGCAGTACTTC.

V gene TRBV5-1 combines with J gene TRBJ1-1, with 8 bases matching TRBD1. Per the germline V gene, CDR1 is SGHRS and CDR2 is YFSETQ. The CDR3 loop spans 16 amino acids. V was pared by 0 bases and J by 4 bases, with 8 bases of the junction left unmatched. CDR3 DNA sequence: TGCGCCAGCAGCTTGGGCCACAGGGGGGCGGGCACTGAAGCTTTCTTT. It yields the protein CASSLGHRGAGTEAFF.

This chain uses TRBV5-1 with TRBJ1-3, with 9 bases fitting TRBD1. CDR3 size: 15 residues. Trimming cost V 7 bases and J 0 bases; bases outside gene matches: 5. Germline values: CDR1 SGHRS, CDR2 YFSETQ. As DNA, the CDR3 is TGCGCCAGCGGGGCGGGACAGGGCTCTGGAAACACCATATATTTT. As protein: CASGAGQGSGNTIYF. Based on the CDR3 plus reference TRBV5-1 and TRBJ1-3, the full variable domain is KAGVTQTPRYLIKTRGQQVTLSCSPISGHRSVSWYQQTPGQGLQFLFEYFSETQRNKGNFPGRFSGRQFSNSRSEMNVSTLELGDSALYLCASGAGQGSGNTIYFGEGSWLTVV.

This sequence joins TRBV20-1 and TRBJ1-5, with a tentative D call TRBD1 (5 bases). CDR1 DFQATT and CDR2 SNEGSKA come from the germline V gene (reference sequence). There are 10 residues in the CDR3. Trimming removed 8 bases from V and 7 bases from J, with 9 bases in between. CDR3: CSPGGQPQHF. The CDR3 DNA reads TGCAGTCCCGGGGGACAGCCCCAGCATTTT.

Here the CDR3 reads CASSVETAATNEKLFF. The CDR3 coding sequence is TGTGCCAGCAGCGTAGAGACAGCAGCAACTAATGAAAAACTGTTTTTT. V gene TRBV9 combines with J gene TRBJ1-4; possibly TRBD1 for D (5 bases). With 0 bases removed from V and 0 bases from J, the gap between germline ends came to 9 bases. This CDR3 is 16 amino acids long. Germline lookup yields CDR1 SGDLS and CDR2 YYNGEE.

This chain connects TRBV19 to TRBJ1-4; the D is unclear. The germline V gene encodes CDR1 LNHDA and CDR2 SQIVND (reference sequence). There are 13 residues in the CDR3. Trimming pared 6 bases from V and 5 bases from J, leaving 10 bases between. CDR3 amino acids: CASSNRANEKLFF. The CDR3 nucleotides are TGTGCCAGTAGCAACAGAGCCAATGAAAAACTGTTTTTT. Variable domain in full (rest from reference TRBV19 and TRBJ1-4): DGGITQSPKYLFRKEGQNVTLSCEQNLNHDAMYWYRQDPGQGLRLIYYSQIVNDFQKGDIAEGYSVSREKKESFPLTVTSAQKNPTAFYLCASSNRANEKLFFGSGTQLSVL.

The chain recombines TRBV28 with TRBJ1-2; possibly TRBD1 for D (6 bases). The CDR3 runs to 13 residues. CDR1 is MDHEN and CDR2 is SYDVKM in the germline V gene. The V and J ends lost 7 bases and 5 bases respectively, with 14 bases between them. CDR3 residues: CASNVAGEYGYTF. CDR3 nucleotides: TGTGCCAGCAACGTAGCAGGGGAGTATGGCTACACCTTC.